Following are 12 T cell receptor beta chains from one sample sequenced in a study of blood T cell repertoires in COVID-19 (dated by TCRdb to about 2020). The library relied on the immunoSEQ multiplex PCR assay. In TCRdb, the immuneACCESS table is reduced to in-frame sequences with V and J assigned. These tables do not hold every clone; where another copy was compared, an unresolved V gene accounts for under half, and the others remain unexplained. The sample profile shows 35,000 to 40,000 clones; roughly three quarters of them were found once. The ten largest clones take up over 15% of the sample. The sequencing input was peripheral blood. Source of these receptors: a man aged 70 or older with acute or convalescent COVID-19.

V usage is TRBV28 and J usage is TRBJ2-7; 8 nucleotides match TRBD1. V lost 3 bases to trimming and J lost 0 bases; unmatched junction nucleotides: 4. The CDR3 is 15 residues long. Per germline, CDR1 MDHEN and CDR2 SYDVKM. CDR3 DNA: TGTGCCAGCAGTTTCAGGACAGGGCTCTCCTACGAGCAGTACTTC. Encoded protein: CASSFRTGLSYEQYF.

The chain couples TRBV11-3 to TRBJ2-5; TRBD1 is a possible D gene (5 bases). The CDR3 is 16 amino acids. Germline-derived CDR1 and CDR2 are SGHNT and YENEEA. Trimming removed 5 bases at V and 5 bases at J, with 21 bases between. The CDR3 coding sequence is TGTGCCAGCAGCCGAAGATCTCCAGGGAAGGGCGAGACCCAGTACTTC. Protein product: CASSRRSPGKGETQYF. The complete variable domain, with remaining parts taken from reference TRBV11-3 and TRBJ2-5, reads EAGVVQSPRYKIIEKKQPVAFWCNPISGHNTLYWYLQNLGQGPELLIRYENEEAVDDSQLPKDRFSAERLKGVDSTLKIQPAELGDSAVYLCASSRRSPGKGETQYFGPGTRLLVL.

V usage is TRBV11-2 and J usage is TRBJ2-2, with 9 bases that match TRBD2. Germline V CDR1 and CDR2: SGHAT, FQNNGV. The V segment lost 0 bases and the J segment 1 base; nucleotides outside the gene matches: 6. The CDR3 length is 18 residues. CDR3 amino acids: CASSLDRGLAENTGELFF. Written as DNA, the CDR3 is TGTGCCAGCAGCTTAGATAGGGGACTAGCAGAGAACACCGGGGAGCTGTTTTTT.

The V gene is TRBV24-1, the J gene TRBJ2-1, with D perhaps TRBD2 (5 bases). Germline assignment: CDR1 KGHDR and CDR2 SFDVKD. The CDR3 covers 12 residues. Trimming removed 3 bases from V and 9 bases from J, with 8 bases in between. The CDR3 loop reads CATSDQAGEQFF. The CDR3, as DNA: TGTGCCACCAGTGATCAGGCGGGTGAGCAGTTCTTC.

The chain couples TRBV5-1 to TRBJ2-7, with a tentative D call TRBD2 (6 bases). In germline, CDR1 is SGHRS, CDR2 YFSETQ. The CDR3 has 16 amino acids. Trimming removed 5 bases at V and 4 bases at J, with 22 bases between. The CDR3 reads CASSSPGTAGTYEQYF. The CDR3 DNA follows: TGCGCCAGCAGTTCGCCCGGGACTGCCGGAACTTACGAGCAGTACTTC.

This chain uses TRBV18 with TRBJ2-7, with D hard to call. This CDR3 has 14 amino acids. V shed 5 bases and J shed 3 bases, with 14 bases lying between them. The germline gives CDR1 KGHSH, CDR2 LQKENI. The CDR3 protein is CASSYTATSYEQYF. CDR3 DNA sequence: TGTGCCAGCTCATACACCGCCACAAGCTACGAGCAGTACTTC.

This rearrangement joins TRBV28 to TRBJ2-7, with D possibly matching TRBD1 (5 bases). V was pared by 7 bases and J by 1 base, with 8 bases between. CDR3 length: 12 amino acids. CDR1 MDHEN and CDR2 SYDVKM come from the germline V gene. The CDR3 loop reads CASMGPSYEQYF. CDR3 coding DNA: TGTGCCAGCATGGGGCCATCCTACGAGCAGTACTTC.

The rearrangement links TRBV9 to TRBJ2-1, with 9 bases aligning to TRBD2. Germline V lookup: CDR1 SGDLS, CDR2 YYNGEE. This CDR3 is built from 16 residues. J lost 7 bases, V lost 4 bases, and 12 bases had no gene match. The CDR3 region is CASSPPGTSSRNEQFF. For the CDR3, the DNA is TGTGCCAGCAGCCCACCCGGGACTAGCTCACGGAATGAGCAGTTCTTC.

This chain uses TRBV2 with TRBJ2-7, with D hard to call. The CDR3 runs 10 residues. Germline V gene data show CDR1 as SNHLY and CDR2 as FYNNEI. The ends were cut back, 6 bases at V and 4 bases at J, with 4 bases in the middle. CDR3 nucleotides: TGTGCCAGCAGACAGTACGAGCAGTACTTC. Its translation: CASRQYEQYF. Complete variable domain (other parts from reference TRBV2 and TRBJ2-7): EPEVTQTPSHQVTQMGQEVILRCVPISNHLYFYWYRQILGQKVEFLVSFYNNEISEKSEIFDDQFSVERPDGSNFTLKIRSTKLEDSAMYFCASRQYEQYFGPGTRLTVT.

The V and J genes are TRBV11-2 and TRBJ1-2; D is perhaps TRBD1 (5 bases). V lost 7 bases, J lost 2 bases, and 23 bases lay in between. The CDR3 runs to 17 residues. CDR1 SGHAT and CDR2 FQNNGV come from the germline V gene. CDR3 protein: CASTRPYRNISNYGYTF. The CDR3 bases are TGTGCCAGCACCAGACCCTACAGGAACATCTCAAACTATGGCTACACCTTC.

The gene calls are TRBV5-1 and TRBJ1-2; D is possibly TRBD1 (5 bases). Per germline, CDR1 SGHRS and CDR2 YFSETQ. V gave up 2 bases and J gave up 1 base, with 6 bases separating them. The CDR3 spans 13 residues. The CDR3 loop reads CASSFDSNYGYTF. CDR3 nucleotides: TGCGCCAGCAGCTTCGACAGTAACTATGGCTACACCTTC. Drawing the rest from reference TRBV5-1 and TRBJ1-2, the complete variable domain is KAGVTQTPRYLIKTRGQQVTLSCSPISGHRSVSWYQQTPGQGLQFLFEYFSETQRNKGNFPGRFSGRQFSNSRSEMNVSTLELGDSALYLCASSFDSNYGYTFGSGTRLTVV.

The rearrangement uses TRBV28 and TRBJ1-4, with 7 bases lining up with TRBD1. CDR1 and CDR2 from the germline V gene are MDHEN and SYDVKM. Trimming cost V 4 bases and J 17 bases; bases outside gene matches: 13. There are 13 residues in the CDR3. The CDR3 reads CASSSVDRVRFFF. CDR3 bases: TGTGCCAGCAGTTCGGTCGACAGGGTTCGCTTTTTTTTT. Full variable domain (rest looked up from reference TRBV28 and TRBJ1-4): DVKVTQSSRYLVKRTGEKVFLECVQDMDHENMFWYRQDPGLGLRLIYFSYDVKMKEKGDIPEGYSVSREKKERFSLILESASTNQTSMYLCASSSVDRVRFFFGSGTQLSVL.